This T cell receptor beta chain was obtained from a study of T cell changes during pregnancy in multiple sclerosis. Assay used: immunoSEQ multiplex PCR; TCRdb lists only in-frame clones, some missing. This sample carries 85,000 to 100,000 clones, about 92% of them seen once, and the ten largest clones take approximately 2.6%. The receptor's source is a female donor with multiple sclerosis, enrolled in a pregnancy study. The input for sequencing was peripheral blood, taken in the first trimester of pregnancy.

The CDR3 spells CASSEGGRSDTQYF. The CDR3 coding sequence is TGTGCCAGCAGTGAAGGCGGGAGATCAGATACGCAGTATTTT. V gene TRBV6-1 combines with J gene TRBJ2-3; 7 nucleotides agree with TRBD2. This CDR3 region has 14 residues. Germline CDR1 MNHNS, CDR2 SASEGT. The J segment lost 4 bases and the V segment lost 1 base, leaving 2 bases of the junction unmatched.